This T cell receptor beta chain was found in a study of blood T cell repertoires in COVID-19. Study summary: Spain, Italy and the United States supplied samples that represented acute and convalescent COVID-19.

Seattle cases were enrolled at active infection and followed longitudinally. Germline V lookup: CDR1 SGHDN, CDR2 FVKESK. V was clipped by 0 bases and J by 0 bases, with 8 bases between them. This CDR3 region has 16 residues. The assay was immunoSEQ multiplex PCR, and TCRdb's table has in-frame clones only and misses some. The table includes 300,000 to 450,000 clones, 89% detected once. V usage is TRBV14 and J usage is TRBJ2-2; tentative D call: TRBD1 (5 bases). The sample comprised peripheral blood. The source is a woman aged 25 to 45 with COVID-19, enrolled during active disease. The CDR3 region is CASSQEKGTNTGELFF. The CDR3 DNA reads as TGTGCCAGCAGCCAAGAGAAGGGGACGAACACCGGGGAGCTGTTTTTT. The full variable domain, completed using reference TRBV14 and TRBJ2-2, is EAGVTQFPSHSVIEKGQTVTLRCDPISGHDNLYWYRRVMGKEIKFLLHFVKESKQDESGMPNNRFLAERTGGTYSTLKVQPAELEDSGVYFCASSQEKGTNTGELFFGEGSRLTVL.